These T cell receptor beta chains were read from a single sample in a study of blood T cell repertoires in COVID-19. The protocol was immunoSEQ multiplex PCR, while the TCRdb copy is restricted to in-frame clones and leaves out a portion. The sample consists of some 87,000 clones, over 80% of them appearing once. Sequenced input: peripheral blood. Receptors originate from a woman aged 65 to 85 with active or convalescent COVID-19. CDR3s leave out the opening cysteine and the closing phenylalanine or tryptophan. Size tells how often a clone was seen (once, few, many) or the class of an expanded clone, and some rows leave it out.

TRBJ1-4,.,TRBV18,13,ASSRRTATNEKLF
TRBJ2-7,.,TRBV9,12,ASSISGQSYEQY
TRBJ1-1,once,TRBV25-1,12,ASKISGTGGEAF
TRBJ2-2,few,TRBV2,14,ASKEPGQGSTGELF
TRBJ1-1,.,TRBV19,11,ASRDTGYTEAF
TRBJ2-5,.,TRBV3-1/TRBV3-2,16,ASSHRGTLAGPRGTQY
TRBJ2-3,once,TRBV21-1,12,ASSKNQLVDTQY
TRBJ1-1,.,TRBV7-2,12,ASSLDRVNTEAF
TRBJ2-5,.,TRBV7-2,13,ASRSTAGPGETQY
TRBJ1-5,.,TRBV7-2,11,ASSPHLAQPQH
TRBJ2-2,.,TRBV3-1/TRBV3-2,12,ASSQNRDSGELF
TRBJ1-2,.,TRBV3-1/TRBV3-2,14,ASSRTVTGKDYGYT
TRBJ2-3,.,TRBV18,14,ASSLEGIASTDTQY
TRBJ2-7,few,TRBV2,12,ASSLLENRGEQY
TRBJ2-2,.,TRBV5-5,15,ASSPRRTSGSTGELF
TRBJ2-2,few,TRBV7-2,13,ASSLTGGETGELF
TRBJ1-2,.,TRBV5-1,13,ASSLGQGPSYRYT
TRBJ2-1,.,TRBV3-1/TRBV3-2,14,ASSQVTTSGAHEQF
TRBJ2-2,.,TRBV27,10,ASRRGTGELF
TRBJ2-1,.,TRBV5-1,14,ASSLGGGGEYNEQF
TRBJ2-1,.,TRBV28,13,ASRAGQGSYNEQF
TRBJ1-2,.,TRBV6-6,11,ASSNSASGGYT
TRBJ2-5,.,TRBV18,12,ASSPGTDQETQY
TRBJ2-2,.,TRBV19,14,ARGQLAGGRAGELF
TRBJ1-5,.,TRBV18,13,ASSPNVGLNQPQH
TRBJ1-1,.,TRBV29-1,10,SVRDSSPEAF
TRBJ2-2,.,TRBV10-3,10,AIGTGSGELF
TRBJ1-4,.,TRBV4-1,14,ASSQGAVATNEKLF
TRBJ1-4,.,TRBV18,12,ASSPSRGREKLF
TRBJ2-2,few,TRBV27,13,ASRFDRDSTGELF
TRBJ1-5,.,TRBV7-2,14,ASSYSGLPPSQPQH
TRBJ1-2,.,TRBV20-1,9,SATTGTGYT
TRBJ2-1,.,TRBV7-2,14,ASSFSGAGSYNEQF
TRBJ1-2,.,TRBV7-9,11,ASSSGVNYGYT
TRBJ1-1,.,TRBV7-9,12,ASSWDTPNTEAF
TRBJ2-7,once,TRBV15,12,ATSDPTGSDEQY
TRBJ1-2,once,TRBV2,13,ASSFYKGAESGYT
TRBJ1-2,.,TRBV5-1,11,ASSSQQGYGYT
TRBJ1-2,.,TRBV6-2/TRBV6-3,13,ASSSPGQGDYGYT
TRBJ2-1,.,TRBV5-5,14,ASSLGVGAGYNEQF
TRBJ2-5,.,TRBV20-1,11,SASRTGPETQY
TRBJ1-6,.,TRBV6-2/TRBV6-3,13,ASSYLTGVNSPLH
TRBJ2-2,.,TRBV6-2/TRBV6-3,14,ASSYRRGGRPGELF
TRBJ1-1,many,TRBV6-5,12,ASRAPGDLTEAF
TRBJ2-2,.,TRBV2,14,ASSVGQGGNTGELF
TRBJ2-3,.,TRBV13,14,ASRSRISAITDTQY
TRBJ1-2,.,TRBV28,11,ASRLLTGVGYT
TRBJ2-3,.,TRBV15,15,ATSREMDRAGTDTQY
TRBJ1-4,.,TRBV9,14,ASSVGGRATNEKLF
TRBJ1-2,.,TRBV3-1/TRBV3-2,12,ASSQSGADYGYT
TRBJ2-1,.,TRBV13,10,ASSSNVDEQF
TRBJ2-1,.,TRBV24-1,11,ATSEPQEIKKF
TRBJ1-1,.,TRBV2,13,ASSQTGDGGTEAF
TRBJ2-2,.,TRBV10-3,13,AIGQVMANTGELF
TRBJ1-2,.,TRBV6-5,12,ASSYSPRSYGYT
TRBJ2-5,.,TRBV7-2,14,ASSLGSRGDQETQY
TRBJ1-6,.,TRBV7-2,12,ASSHPVTAGVVQ